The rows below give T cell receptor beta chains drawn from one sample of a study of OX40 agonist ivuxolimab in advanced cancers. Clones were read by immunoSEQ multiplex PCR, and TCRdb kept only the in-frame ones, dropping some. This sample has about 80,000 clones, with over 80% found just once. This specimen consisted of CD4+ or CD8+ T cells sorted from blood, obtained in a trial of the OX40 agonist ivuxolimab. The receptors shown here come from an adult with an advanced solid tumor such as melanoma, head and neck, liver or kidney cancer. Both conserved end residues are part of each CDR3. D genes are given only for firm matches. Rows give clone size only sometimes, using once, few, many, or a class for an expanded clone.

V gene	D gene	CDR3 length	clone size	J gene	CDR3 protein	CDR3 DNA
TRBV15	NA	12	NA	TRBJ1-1	CATREGGTEAFF	TGTGCCACCCGTGAGGGGGGGACTGAAGCTTTCTTT
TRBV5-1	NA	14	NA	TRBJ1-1	CASSFREMNTEAFF	TGCGCCAGCAGCTTCAGGGAAATGAACACTGAAGCTTTCTTT
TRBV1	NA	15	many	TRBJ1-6	CTSSHEGWRGSPLHF	TGCACCAGCAGCCACGAGGGTTGGCGGGGTTCACCCCTCCACTTT
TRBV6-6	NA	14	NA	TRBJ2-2	CASSYAVTTGELFF	TGTGCCAGCAGTTACGCAGTTACCACCGGGGAGCTGTTTTTT
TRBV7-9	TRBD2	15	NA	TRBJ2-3	CAISWGEGTTDTQYF	TGTGCCATTTCGTGGGGGGAGGGGACCACAGATACGCAGTATTTT
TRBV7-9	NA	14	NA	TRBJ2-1	CASSLDWTENEQFF	TGTGCCAGCAGCTTAGATTGGACGGAAAATGAGCAGTTCTTC
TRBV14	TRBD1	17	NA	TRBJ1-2	CASSQVLSQGILYGYTF	TGTGCCAGCAGCCAAGTTCTGTCACAGGGGATCCTCTATGGCTACACCTTC
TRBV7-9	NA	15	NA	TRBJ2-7	CASSPPGSAPYEQYF	TGTGCCAGCAGCCCTCCCGGGTCGGCCCCCTACGAGCAGTACTTC
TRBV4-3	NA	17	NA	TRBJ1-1	CASSQGVLREGSPEAFF	TGCGCCAGCAGCCAAGGGGTCTTACGGGAAGGGTCGCCTGAAGCTTTCTTT
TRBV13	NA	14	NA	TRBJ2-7	CASSASGPTYEQYF	TGTGCCAGCAGCGCCTCGGGACCAACCTACGAGCAGTACTTC
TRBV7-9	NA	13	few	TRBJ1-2	CASSTDRSDGYTF	TGTGCCAGCAGCACCGACAGGTCTGACGGCTACACCTTC
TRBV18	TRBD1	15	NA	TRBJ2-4	CASSPGQGVVDIQYF	TGTGCCAGCTCACCGGGACAGGGGGTGGTGGACATTCAGTACTTC
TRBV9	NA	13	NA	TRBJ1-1	CASSVGRNTEAFF	TGTGCCAGCAGCGTAGGTCGGAACACTGAAGCTTTCTTT
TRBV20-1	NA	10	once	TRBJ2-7	CSAMAHEQYF	TGCAGTGCTATGGCCCACGAGCAGTACTTC
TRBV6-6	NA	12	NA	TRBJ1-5	CASSAPGEPQHF	TGTGCCAGCAGTGCCCCGGGGGAGCCCCAGCATTTT
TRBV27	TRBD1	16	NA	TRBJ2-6	CASWTGGVSGANVLTF	TGTGCCAGCTGGACAGGGGGTGTCTCTGGGGCCAACGTCCTGACTTTC
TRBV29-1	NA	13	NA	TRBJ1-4	CSVHDGTNEKLFF	TGCAGCGTGCACGATGGAACTAATGAAAAACTGTTTTTT